Listed below are T cell receptor beta chains from one sample, sequenced in a study of blood T cell repertoires in COVID-19. The table came from immunoSEQ multiplex PCR; TCRdb's copy has only in-frame clones and leaves some out. The sample lists more than 200,000 clones, around 89% occurring once. Sequencing was done on a sample of PBMCs or T cells enriched from blood (not recorded which). The receptors were gathered from a woman in her thirties who had recovered from COVID-19. Each CDR3 is given with its conserved first and last residue. A D gene is named only where the DNA matches it firmly. Expanded clones are given a class, and other clones once, few, many or no size at all.

DNA: TGCAGTGCTAGGCCCTACGGTGAAGCTTTCTTT; CDR3: CSARPYGEAFF; D: .; J: TRBJ1-1; size: .; V: TRBV20-1
DNA: TGTGCCAGCAGCGTAGCTCCGATGCAGGTAGCGGACACTGAAGCTTTCTTT; CDR3: CASSVAPMQVADTEAFF; D: .; J: TRBJ1-1; size: .; V: TRBV9
DNA: TGTGCCAGCAAGGGGGCCCCGAACACCGGGGAGCTGTTTTTT; CDR3: CASKGAPNTGELFF; D: TRBD1; J: TRBJ2-2; size: .; V: TRBV28
DNA: TGTGCCAGCAGAGAAACAGGGGGTGTCCCTGAAGCTTTCTTT; CDR3: CASRETGGVPEAFF; D: TRBD1; J: TRBJ1-1; size: .; V: TRBV7-2
DNA: TGCGCCAGCAGCTCGCATTGGACAGGGGCACGGCAGCCCCAGCATTTT; CDR3: CASSSHWTGARQPQHF; D: TRBD1; J: TRBJ1-5; size: .; V: TRBV4-3
DNA: TGTGCCAGTAGTATAACGGCCGGGCCAGCGGCAACTAATGAAAAACTGTTTTTT; CDR3: CASSITAGPAATNEKLFF; D: .; J: TRBJ1-4; size: .; V: TRBV19
DNA: TGTGCCACCAGCAGAGACTCTGGGAGCGCGGAAAAACTGTTTTTT; CDR3: CATSRDSGSAEKLFF; D: .; J: TRBJ1-4; size: few; V: TRBV15
DNA: TGTGCCAGCAGCCGCGGCCACTGGGGAAACACCATATATTTT; CDR3: CASSRGHWGNTIYF; D: .; J: TRBJ1-3; size: once; V: TRBV11-2
DNA: TGTGCCAGCAGTCTGGGACAGGGCCACGAGCAGTACTTC; CDR3: CASSLGQGHEQYF; D: TRBD1; J: TRBJ2-7; size: .; V: TRBV12-3/TRBV12-4
DNA: TGTGCCAGCAGCTTAAAGGGGGCTAGGGGAAATCAGCCCCAGCATTTT; CDR3: CASSLKGARGNQPQHF; D: TRBD1; J: TRBJ1-5; size: .; V: TRBV11-2
DNA: TGTGCCAGCAGCCAAGCTAGCGGGTACAATGAGCAGTTCTTC; CDR3: CASSQASGYNEQFF; D: TRBD2; J: TRBJ2-1; size: .; V: TRBV3-1/TRBV3-2
DNA: TGTGCCAGCAGTGAAGCCGGCAGGCCGAGAGCCTATGGCTACACCTTC; CDR3: CASSEAGRPRAYGYTF; D: .; J: TRBJ1-2; size: .; V: TRBV2
DNA: TGTGCCAGCAGCGCCGACCCCCGGGGGGGCCGTGGCTACACCTTC; CDR3: CASSADPRGGRGYTF; D: .; J: TRBJ1-2; size: .; V: TRBV9
DNA: TGTGCCACCAGTCGGTCCGGGACAGGGGTAGAGACCCAGTACTTC; CDR3: CATSRSGTGVETQYF; D: TRBD1; J: TRBJ2-5; size: .; V: TRBV24-1
DNA: TGTGCCAGCAGGCACGACAGGGGCCCGAATCAGCCCCAGCATTTT; CDR3: CASRHDRGPNQPQHF; D: TRBD1; J: TRBJ1-5; size: .; V: TRBV5-6
DNA: TGTGCCAGCAGCTTCGGCAGACAGCACAATGAAAAACTGTTTTTT; CDR3: CASSFGRQHNEKLFF; D: .; J: TRBJ1-4; size: .; V: TRBV7-6
DNA: TGTGCCAGCAGTTTATTGGGACAGGGCTACAATCAGCCCCAGCATTTT; CDR3: CASSLLGQGYNQPQHF; D: TRBD1; J: TRBJ1-5; size: .; V: TRBV27
DNA: TGTGCCAGCAGCGCTTCCCTAGTTGAGGGGAACACCGGGGAGCTGTTTTTT; CDR3: CASSASLVEGNTGELFF; D: .; J: TRBJ2-2; size: .; V: TRBV9
DNA: TGTGCCAGCAGTTACAGGAGTTCAACTAATGAAAAACTGTTTTTT; CDR3: CASSYRSSTNEKLFF; D: .; J: TRBJ1-4; size: .; V: TRBV6-5
DNA: TGTGCCAGCAGCCTACAGGGGTACTATGGCTACACCTTC; CDR3: CASSLQGYYGYTF; D: TRBD1; J: TRBJ1-2; size: .; V: TRBV7-9
DNA: TGCGCCAGCAGCCTGTCCTTAGCGGGATACAATGAGCAGTTCTTC; CDR3: CASSLSLAGYNEQFF; D: TRBD2; J: TRBJ2-1; size: .; V: TRBV4-3
DNA: TGTGCCACTAGACTATACGGCGAGCAGTACTTC; CDR3: CATRLYGEQYF; D: .; J: TRBJ2-7; size: .; V: TRBV19
DNA: TGTGCCAGCAGCCCCCCAGGGGTCAATGAGCAGTTCTTC; CDR3: CASSPPGVNEQFF; D: .; J: TRBJ2-1; size: .; V: TRBV21-1
DNA: TGCGCCAGCAGCTTGGTCAGGGACACCTTAAATGAGCAGTTCTTC; CDR3: CASSLVRDTLNEQFF; D: .; J: TRBJ2-1; size: .; V: TRBV5-1
DNA: TGTGCCAGCAACCAGGACAGGGGGGCCTACGAGCAGTACTTC; CDR3: CASNQDRGAYEQYF; D: TRBD1; J: TRBJ2-7; size: .; V: TRBV6-4
DNA: TGTGCCAGCAGACTAAAGGGGGCAAGGGACACCGGGGAGCTGTTTTTT; CDR3: CASRLKGARDTGELFF; D: TRBD1; J: TRBJ2-2; size: .; V: TRBV28
DNA: TGTGCCAGCAGTTGGGGGACAGGCGCTAATCAGCCCCAGCATTTT; CDR3: CASSWGTGANQPQHF; D: TRBD1; J: TRBJ1-5; size: .; V: TRBV27
DNA: TGCAGTGTAATAGGGGTCTATGGCTACACCTTC; CDR3: CSVIGVYGYTF; D: .; J: TRBJ1-2; size: .; V: TRBV20-1
DNA: TGTGCCAGCTCATACAACAGAGACTATGGCTACACCTTC; CDR3: CASSYNRDYGYTF; D: .; J: TRBJ1-2; size: .; V: TRBV18
DNA: TGTGCCAGCAGTCAACAGGGGACTTTAGTTTACGAGCAGTACTTC; CDR3: CASSQQGTLVYEQYF; D: .; J: TRBJ2-7; size: .; V: TRBV27
DNA: TGTGCCAGCAGTCCCATACTAGCGGGAGGGCCACATTACAATGAGCAGTTCTTC; CDR3: CASSPILAGGPHYNEQFF; D: TRBD2; J: TRBJ2-1; size: .; V: TRBV27
DNA: TGTGCCAGCAGCTTAGTACTAATGAGGCTAGCGGGAGGTCTGGACGAGCAGTACTTC; CDR3: CASSLVLMRLAGGLDEQYF; D: TRBD2; J: TRBJ2-7; size: .; V: TRBV7-9
DNA: TGTGCCAGCAGTAGGACAGGGGGCGCAGAGCGGGCCTCCTACAATGAGCAGTTCTTC; CDR3: CASSRTGGAERASYNEQFF; D: TRBD1; J: TRBJ2-1; size: .; V: TRBV6-2/TRBV6-3
DNA: TGTGCCAGCAGCCCCGGGACATCCCAAACCTATGGCTACACCTTC; CDR3: CASSPGTSQTYGYTF; D: .; J: TRBJ1-2; size: .; V: TRBV7-9
DNA: TGCGCCAGCAGCCAAGGGACAGGGGCCGCTTTCTTT; CDR3: CASSQGTGAAFF; D: TRBD1; J: TRBJ1-1; size: .; V: TRBV4-3
DNA: TGTGCCAGCAGCCGGACTAGCGGGAGGGGGGAGACCCAGTACTTC; CDR3: CASSRTSGRGETQYF; D: TRBD2; J: TRBJ2-5; size: .; V: TRBV13
DNA: TGTGCCAGCAGCCTCGGGACTAGCGCACAAGAGACCCAGTACTTC; CDR3: CASSLGTSAQETQYF; D: TRBD2; J: TRBJ2-5; size: .; V: TRBV11-3
DNA: TGTGCCAGCAGCCCCGGGAGTCGAGCGCAGTATTTT; CDR3: CASSPGSRAQYF; D: .; J: TRBJ2-3; size: .; V: TRBV7-3
DNA: TGTGCCAGCTCTACAGACAGGGGCACTGAAGCTTTCTTT; CDR3: CASSTDRGTEAFF; D: TRBD1; J: TRBJ1-1; size: .; V: TRBV18
DNA: TGTGCCAGCATCGCAGGGGGGACAGGGAGCAATCAGCCCCAGCATTTT; CDR3: CASIAGGTGSNQPQHF; D: TRBD1; J: TRBJ1-5; size: .; V: TRBV28
DNA: TGTGCCAGCAGTTACGGGCCAGAAGCTTTCTTT; CDR3: CASSYGPEAFF; D: .; J: TRBJ1-1; size: .; V: TRBV6-5
DNA: TGCGCCAGCAGCCAAGACGGGAGAGGGGGCCATGGCTACACCTTC; CDR3: CASSQDGRGGHGYTF; D: TRBD1; J: TRBJ1-2; size: .; V: TRBV4-1
DNA: TGTGCCACCAGTGACGACCGGGACAGTCTCCAAGAGACCCAGTACTTC; CDR3: CATSDDRDSLQETQYF; D: TRBD1; J: TRBJ2-5; size: .; V: TRBV24-1